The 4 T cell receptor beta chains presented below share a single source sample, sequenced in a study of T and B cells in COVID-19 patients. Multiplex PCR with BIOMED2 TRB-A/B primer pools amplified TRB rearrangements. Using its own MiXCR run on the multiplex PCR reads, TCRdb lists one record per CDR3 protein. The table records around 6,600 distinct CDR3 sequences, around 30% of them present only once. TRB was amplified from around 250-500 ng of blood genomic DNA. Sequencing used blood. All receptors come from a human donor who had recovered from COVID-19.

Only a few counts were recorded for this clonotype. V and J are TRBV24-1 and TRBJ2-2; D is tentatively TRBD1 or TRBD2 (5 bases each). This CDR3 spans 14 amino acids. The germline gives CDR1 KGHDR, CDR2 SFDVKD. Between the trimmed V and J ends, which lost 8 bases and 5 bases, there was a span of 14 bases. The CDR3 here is CATKGTYDTGELFF. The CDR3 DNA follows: TGTGCCACCAAAGGGACGTACGATACCGGGGAGCTGTTTTTT.

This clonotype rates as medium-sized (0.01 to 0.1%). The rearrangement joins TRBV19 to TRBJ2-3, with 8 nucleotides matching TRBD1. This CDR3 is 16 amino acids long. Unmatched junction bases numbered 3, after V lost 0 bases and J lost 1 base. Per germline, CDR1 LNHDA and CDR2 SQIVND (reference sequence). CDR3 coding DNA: TGTGCCAGTAGTATAGATTTGGGACAGGGCACAGATACGCAGTATTTT. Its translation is CASSIDLGQGTDTQYF.

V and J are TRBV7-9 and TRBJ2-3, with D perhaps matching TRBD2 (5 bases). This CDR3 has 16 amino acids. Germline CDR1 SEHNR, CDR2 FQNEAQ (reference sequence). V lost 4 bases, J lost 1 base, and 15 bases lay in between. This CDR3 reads CASSYKGDYGTDTQYF. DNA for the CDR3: TGTGCCAGCAGCTATAAGGGCGACTATGGCACAGATACGCAGTATTTT.

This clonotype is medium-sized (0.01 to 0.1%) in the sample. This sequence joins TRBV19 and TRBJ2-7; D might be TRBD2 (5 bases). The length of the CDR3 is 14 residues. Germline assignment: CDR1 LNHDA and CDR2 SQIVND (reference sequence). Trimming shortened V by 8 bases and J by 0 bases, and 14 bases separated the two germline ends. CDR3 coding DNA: TGTGCCAGTGGCCCCGGGGTGCGCTCCTACGAGCAGTACTTC. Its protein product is CASGPGVRSYEQYF.